This passage covers 6 T cell receptor beta chains from one sample sequenced in a study of blood T cell repertoires in COVID-19. The method was immunoSEQ multiplex PCR; TCRdb's version includes in-frame clones alone and lacks a portion of them. This table has approximately 110,000 clones, approximately 89% appearing once. Input material: peripheral blood. The source is a woman over 75 with COVID-19, enrolled during active disease.

This clone was seen only once. The same CDR3 also results from other DNA sequences found in this sample. The chain uses TRBV5-4 and TRBJ2-5; 16 bases fit TRBD2. This CDR3 region has 17 residues. The germline gives CDR1 SGHNT, CDR2 YYREEE (reference sequence). With V trimmed by 4 bases and J by 3 bases, 6 bases remained unmatched. CDR3 protein: CASSPGLAGGPEETQYF. The CDR3, as DNA: TGTGCCAGCAGCCCGGGACTAGCGGGAGGGCCGGAAGAGACCCAGTACTTC.

The CDR3 region is CASSPLPSGDGAGNTIYF. Here the CDR3 DNA reads TGTGCCAGCTCACCCCTCCCTTCGGGTGATGGCGCTGGAAACACCATATATTTT. This chain uses TRBV18 with TRBJ1-3; D is unresolved. Trimming removed 3 bases at V and 2 bases at J, with 20 bases between. Germline V CDR1 and CDR2: KGHSH, LQKENI. The CDR3 loop spans 18 amino acids.

This clone has more than one count but fewer than ten. The chain has TRBV29-1 and TRBJ1-3; D possibly corresponds to TRBD1 (6 bases). The CDR3 loop spans 16 amino acids. V was shortened by 5 bases and J by 3 bases, with 20 bases between the two germline ends. The germline V gene has CDR1 SQVTM and CDR2 ANQGSEA. The CDR3, as DNA: TGCAGCGTTTCCCGTTCAGGGGCAGCCGGTGGAAACACCATATATTTT. Its protein product is CSVSRSGAAGGNTIYF.

This chain links TRBV10-3 with TRBJ2-1, with 8 bases lining up with TRBD2. Germline CDR1 reads ENHRY; CDR2 reads SYGVKD. The V and J ends lost 4 bases and 6 bases, in that order; junction bases with no gene match: 5. This CDR3 is built from 14 residues. CDR3 sequence (DNA): TGTGCCATCAGTGCAGCGGGAGCCTCCAATGAGCAGTTCTTC. This codes for CAISAAGASNEQFF.

The chain links TRBV7-2 to TRBJ2-7, with TRBD2 identical over 10 bases. With 1 base clipped from V and 2 bases from J, the junction kept 2 bases outside the gene matches. In germline, CDR1 is SGHTA, CDR2 FQGNSA. There are 15 residues in the CDR3. The CDR3 sequence: CASSLVAGGPYEQYF. The CDR3 nucleotides read TGTGCCAGCAGCTTAGTAGCGGGAGGCCCCTACGAGCAGTACTTC.

This chain links TRBV7-6 with TRBJ2-5, with TRBD1 matching 8 bases. CDR3 length: 14 residues. Germline trimming cut 3 bases from V and 5 bases from J; bases unmatched to any gene: 5. Germline V gene sequence: CDR1 SGHVS, CDR2 FNYEAQ. The CDR3: CASSFGQGLETQYF. DNA for the CDR3: TGTGCCAGCAGCTTTGGACAGGGTTTGGAGACCCAGTACTTC. Full variable domain (remainder filled in from reference TRBV7-6 and TRBJ2-5): GAGVSQSPRYKVTKRGQDVALRCDPISGHVSLYWYRQALGQGPEFLTYFNYEAQQDKSGLPNDRFSAERPEGSISTLTIQRTEQRDSAMYRCASSFGQGLETQYFGPGTRLLVL.